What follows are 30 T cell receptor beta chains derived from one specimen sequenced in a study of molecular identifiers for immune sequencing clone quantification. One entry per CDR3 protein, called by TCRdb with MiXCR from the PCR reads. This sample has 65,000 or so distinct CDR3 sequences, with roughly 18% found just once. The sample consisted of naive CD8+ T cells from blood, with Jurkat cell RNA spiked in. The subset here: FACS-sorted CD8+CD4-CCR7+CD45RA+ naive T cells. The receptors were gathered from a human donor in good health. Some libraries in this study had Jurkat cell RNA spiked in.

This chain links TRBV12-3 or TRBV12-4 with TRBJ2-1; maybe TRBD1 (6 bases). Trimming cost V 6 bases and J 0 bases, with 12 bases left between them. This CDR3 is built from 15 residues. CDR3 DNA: TGTGCCAGCAGGACAGGTCCGAGCTCCTACAATGAGCAGTTCTTC. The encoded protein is CASRTGPSSYNEQFF.

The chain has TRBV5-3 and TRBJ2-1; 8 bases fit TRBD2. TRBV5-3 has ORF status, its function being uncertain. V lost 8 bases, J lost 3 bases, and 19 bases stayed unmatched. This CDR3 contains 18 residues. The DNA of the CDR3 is TGTGCCAGTATCCAAGCGGGAGTGAAGGTTACCCTCTACAATGAGCAGTTCTTC. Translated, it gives CASIQAGVKVTLYNEQFF.

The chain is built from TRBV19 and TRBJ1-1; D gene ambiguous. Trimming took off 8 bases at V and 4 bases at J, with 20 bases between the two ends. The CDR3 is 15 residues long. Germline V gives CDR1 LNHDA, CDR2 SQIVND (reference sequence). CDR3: CASLPLPGSITEAFF. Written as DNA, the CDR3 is TGTGCCAGTTTACCTCTACCGGGCTCGATCACTGAAGCTTTCTTT. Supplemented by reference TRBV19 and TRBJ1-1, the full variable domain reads DGGITQSPKYLFRKEGQNVTLSCEQNLNHDAMYWYRQDPGQGLRLIYYSQIVNDFQKGDIAEGYSVSREKKESFPLTVTSAQKNPTAFYLCASLPLPGSITEAFFGQGTRLTVV.

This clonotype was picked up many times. DNA for the CDR3: TGTGCCAGCAGCCGCTGGGGGGGGGATGAGCAGTTCTTC. Its translation: CASSRWGGDEQFF. The rearrangement joins TRBV7-2 to TRBJ2-1; 7 bases are shared with TRBD2. The germline V gene has CDR1 SGHTA and CDR2 FQGNSA. J lost 8 bases, V lost 5 bases, and 6 bases had no gene match. This CDR3 is 13 amino acids long. The entire variable domain, with the rest obtained from reference TRBV7-2 and TRBJ2-1, is as follows: GAGVSQSPSNKVTEKGKDVELRCDPISGHTALYWYRQSLGQGLEFLIYFQGNSAPDKSGLPSDRFSAERTGGSVSTLTIQRTQQEDSAVYLCASSRWGGDEQFFGPGTRLTVL.

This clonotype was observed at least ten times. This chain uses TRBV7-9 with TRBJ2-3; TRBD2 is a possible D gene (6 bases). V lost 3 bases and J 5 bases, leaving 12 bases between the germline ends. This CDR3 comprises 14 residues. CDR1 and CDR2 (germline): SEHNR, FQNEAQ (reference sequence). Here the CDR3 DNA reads TGTGCCAGCAGCTTCATCTGGGGGGAAGATACGCAGTATTTT. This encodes CASSFIWGEDTQYF.

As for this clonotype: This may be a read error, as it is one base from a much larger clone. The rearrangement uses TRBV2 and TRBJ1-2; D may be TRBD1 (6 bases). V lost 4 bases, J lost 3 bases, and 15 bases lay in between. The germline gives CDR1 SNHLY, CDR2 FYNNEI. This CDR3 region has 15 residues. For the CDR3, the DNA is TGTGCCAGCAGTGGAGAGCACAGGGTGGACTATGGCTACACCTTC. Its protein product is CASSGEHRVDYGYTF. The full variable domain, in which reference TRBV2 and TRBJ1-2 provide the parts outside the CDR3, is EPEVTQTPSHQVTQMGQEVILRCVPISNHLYFYWYRQILGQKVEFLVSFYNNEISEKSEIFDDQFSVERPDGSNFTLKIRSTKLEDSAMYFCASSGEHRVDYGYTFGSGTRLTVV.

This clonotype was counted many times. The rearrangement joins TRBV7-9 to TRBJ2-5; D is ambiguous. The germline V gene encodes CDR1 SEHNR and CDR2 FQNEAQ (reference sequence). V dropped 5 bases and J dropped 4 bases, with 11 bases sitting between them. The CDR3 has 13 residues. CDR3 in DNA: TGTGCCAGCAGCCCACCCCTCGGAGAGACCCAGTACTTC. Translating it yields CASSPPLGETQYF.

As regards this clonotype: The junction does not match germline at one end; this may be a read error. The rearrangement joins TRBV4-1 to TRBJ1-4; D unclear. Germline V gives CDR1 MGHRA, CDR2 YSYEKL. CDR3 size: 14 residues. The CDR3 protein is CTSSQEELGEKLFF. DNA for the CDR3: TGCACCAGCAGCCAAGAGGAGCTCGGGGAAAAACTGTTTTTT.

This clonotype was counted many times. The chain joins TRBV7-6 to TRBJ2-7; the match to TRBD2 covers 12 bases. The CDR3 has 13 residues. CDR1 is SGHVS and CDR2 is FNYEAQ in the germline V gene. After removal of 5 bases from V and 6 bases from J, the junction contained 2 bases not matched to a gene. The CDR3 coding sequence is TGTGCCAGCAGCATACTAGCGGGAGGCGAGCAGTACTTC. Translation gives CASSILAGGEQYF.

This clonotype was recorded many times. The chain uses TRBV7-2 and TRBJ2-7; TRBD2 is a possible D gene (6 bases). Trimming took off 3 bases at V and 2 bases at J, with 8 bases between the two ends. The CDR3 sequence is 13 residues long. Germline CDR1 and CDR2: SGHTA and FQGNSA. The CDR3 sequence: CASSLPGAYEQYF. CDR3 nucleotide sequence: TGTGCCAGCAGCTTGCCGGGAGCCTACGAGCAGTACTTC.

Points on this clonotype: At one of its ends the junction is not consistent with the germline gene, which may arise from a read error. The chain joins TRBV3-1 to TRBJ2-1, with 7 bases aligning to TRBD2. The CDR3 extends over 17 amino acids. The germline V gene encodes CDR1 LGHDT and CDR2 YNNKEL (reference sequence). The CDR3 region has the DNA TGTGCCAGCAGCCAGAACCTAGCGGAGATGACCTACAATGAGCAGCTCTTC. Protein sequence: CASSQNLAEMTYNEQLF.

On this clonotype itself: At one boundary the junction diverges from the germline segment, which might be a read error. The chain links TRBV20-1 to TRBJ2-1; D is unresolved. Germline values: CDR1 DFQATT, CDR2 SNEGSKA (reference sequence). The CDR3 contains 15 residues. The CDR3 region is CSVRDVIASYNEKFF. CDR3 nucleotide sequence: TGCAGTGTTAGAGATGTAATAGCTTCGTACAATGAGAAGTTCTTC.

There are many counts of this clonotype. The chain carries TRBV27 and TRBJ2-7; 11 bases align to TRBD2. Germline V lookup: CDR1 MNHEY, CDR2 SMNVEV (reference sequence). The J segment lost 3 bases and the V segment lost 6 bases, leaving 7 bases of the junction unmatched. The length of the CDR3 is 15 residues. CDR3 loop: CASSPGTSGHYEQYF. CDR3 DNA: TGTGCCAGCAGCCCTGGGACTAGCGGACACTACGAGCAGTACTTC.

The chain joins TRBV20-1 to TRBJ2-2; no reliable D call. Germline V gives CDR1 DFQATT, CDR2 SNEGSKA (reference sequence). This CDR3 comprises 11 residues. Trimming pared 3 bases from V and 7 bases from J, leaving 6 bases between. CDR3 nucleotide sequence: TGCAGTGCTAGTGCGTTCGGGGAGCTGTTTTTT. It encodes CSASAFGELFF.

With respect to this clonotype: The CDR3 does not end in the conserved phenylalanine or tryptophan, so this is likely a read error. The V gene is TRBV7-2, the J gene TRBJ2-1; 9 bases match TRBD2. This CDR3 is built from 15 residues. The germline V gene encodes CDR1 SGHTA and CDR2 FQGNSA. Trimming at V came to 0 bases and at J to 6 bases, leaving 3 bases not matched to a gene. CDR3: CASSLALAGRNEQFS. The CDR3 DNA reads TGTGCCAGCAGCTTAGCGCTAGCGGGACGCAATGAGCAGTTCTCT.

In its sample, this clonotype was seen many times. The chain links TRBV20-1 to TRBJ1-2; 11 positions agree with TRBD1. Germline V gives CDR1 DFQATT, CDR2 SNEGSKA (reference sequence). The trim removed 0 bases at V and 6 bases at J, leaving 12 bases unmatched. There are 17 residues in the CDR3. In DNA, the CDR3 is TGCAGTGCTAGAGATCCTTTCGGGGACAGGGGGGAGAATGGCTACACCTTC. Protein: CSARDPFGDRGENGYTF.

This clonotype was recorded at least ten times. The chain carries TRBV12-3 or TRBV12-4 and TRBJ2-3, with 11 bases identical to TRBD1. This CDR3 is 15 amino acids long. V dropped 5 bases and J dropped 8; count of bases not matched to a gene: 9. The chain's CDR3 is CASSTLDRGPGTQYF. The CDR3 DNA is TGTGCCAGCAGTACCTTGGACAGGGGGCCAGGTACGCAGTATTTT.

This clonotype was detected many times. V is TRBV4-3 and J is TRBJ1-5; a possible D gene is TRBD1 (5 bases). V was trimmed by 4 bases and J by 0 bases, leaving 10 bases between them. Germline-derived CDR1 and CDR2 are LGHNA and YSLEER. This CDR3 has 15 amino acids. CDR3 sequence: CASSRDRDSNQPQHF. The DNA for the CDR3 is TGCGCCAGCAGCCGTGACAGAGATAGCAATCAGCCCCAGCATTTT.

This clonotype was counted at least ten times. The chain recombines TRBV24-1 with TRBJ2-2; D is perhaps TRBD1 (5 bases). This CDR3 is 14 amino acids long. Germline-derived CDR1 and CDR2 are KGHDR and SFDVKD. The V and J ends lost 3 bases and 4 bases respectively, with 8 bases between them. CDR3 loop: CATSDEGVTGELFF. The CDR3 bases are TGTGCCACCAGTGATGAAGGGGTCACCGGGGAGCTGTTTTTT.

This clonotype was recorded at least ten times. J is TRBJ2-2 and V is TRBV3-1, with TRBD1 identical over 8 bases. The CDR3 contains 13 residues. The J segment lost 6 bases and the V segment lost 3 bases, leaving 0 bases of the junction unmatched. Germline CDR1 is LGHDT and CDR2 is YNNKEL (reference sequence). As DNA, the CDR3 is TGTGCCAGCAGCCAGGACAGGGCCGGGGAGCTGTTTTTT. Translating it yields CASSQDRAGELFF.

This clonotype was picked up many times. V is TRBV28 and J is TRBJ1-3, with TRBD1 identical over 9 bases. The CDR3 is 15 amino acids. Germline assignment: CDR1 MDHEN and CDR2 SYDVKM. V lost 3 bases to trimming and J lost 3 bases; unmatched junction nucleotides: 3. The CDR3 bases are TGTGCCAGCAGTTTGGGGACAGGGAGTGGAAACACCATATATTTT. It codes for CASSLGTGSGNTIYF.

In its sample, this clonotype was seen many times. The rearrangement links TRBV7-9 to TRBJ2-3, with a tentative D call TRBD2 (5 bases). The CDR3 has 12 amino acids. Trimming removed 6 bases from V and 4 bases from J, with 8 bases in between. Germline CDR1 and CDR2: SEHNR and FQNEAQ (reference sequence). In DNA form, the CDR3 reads TGTGCCAGCAGAGCCGGGGCAGATACGCAGTATTTT. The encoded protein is CASRAGADTQYF.

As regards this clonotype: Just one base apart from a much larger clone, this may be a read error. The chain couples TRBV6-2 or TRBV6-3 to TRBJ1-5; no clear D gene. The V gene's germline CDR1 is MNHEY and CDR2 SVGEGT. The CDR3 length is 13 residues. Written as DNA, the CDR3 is TGTGCCAGCAGTTACTTGGGCAATCGGCCCCAGCATTTT. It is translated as CASSYLGNRPQHF.

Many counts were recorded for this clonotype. The CDR3 nucleotides are TGTGCCAGTAGTATCTGGGATAGCAATCAGCCCCAGCATTTT. This encodes CASSIWDSNQPQHF. The chain joins TRBV19 to TRBJ1-5; D gene unclear. Germline values: CDR1 LNHDA, CDR2 SQIVND (reference sequence). CDR3 size: 14 residues. V was cut by 3 bases and J by 0 bases, with 6 bases left in between.

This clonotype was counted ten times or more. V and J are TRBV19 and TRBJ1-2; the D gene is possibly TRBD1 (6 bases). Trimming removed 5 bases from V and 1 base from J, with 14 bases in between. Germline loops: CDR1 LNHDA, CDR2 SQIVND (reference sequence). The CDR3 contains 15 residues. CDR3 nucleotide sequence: TGTGCCAGTAGTTCCCGGGACACTGATAACTATGGCTACACCTTC. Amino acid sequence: CASSSRDTDNYGYTF.

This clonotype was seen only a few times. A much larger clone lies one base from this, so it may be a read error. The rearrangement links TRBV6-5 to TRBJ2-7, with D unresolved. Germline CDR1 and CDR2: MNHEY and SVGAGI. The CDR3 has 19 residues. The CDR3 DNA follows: TGTGCCAGCAGTCGTACTCAACCCCGTCTTTCGGATAGCTCCTACGAGCAGCACTTC. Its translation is CASSRTQPRLSDSSYEQHF.

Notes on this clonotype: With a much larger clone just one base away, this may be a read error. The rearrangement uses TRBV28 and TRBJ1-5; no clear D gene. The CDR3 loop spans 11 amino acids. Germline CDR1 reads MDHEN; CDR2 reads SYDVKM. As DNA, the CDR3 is TGTGCCAGCAGTACCAATGAGCCCCAGCATTTT. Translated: CASSTNEPQHF.

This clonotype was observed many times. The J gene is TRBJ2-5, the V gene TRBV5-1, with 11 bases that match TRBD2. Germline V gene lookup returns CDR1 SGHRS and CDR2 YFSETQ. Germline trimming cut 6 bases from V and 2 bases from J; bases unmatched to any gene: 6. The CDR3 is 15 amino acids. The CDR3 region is CASNHRLAGQETQYF. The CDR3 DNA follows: TGCGCCAGCAACCACCGACTAGCGGGGCAAGAGACCCAGTACTTC.

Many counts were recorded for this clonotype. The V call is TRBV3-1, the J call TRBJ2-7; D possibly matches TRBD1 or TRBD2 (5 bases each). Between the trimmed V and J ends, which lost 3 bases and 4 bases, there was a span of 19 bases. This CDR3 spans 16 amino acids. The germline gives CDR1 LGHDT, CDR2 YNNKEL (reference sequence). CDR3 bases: TGTGCCAGCAGCCATCTTGATCGGGGCTCTGGATACGAGCAGTACTTC. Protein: CASSHLDRGSGYEQYF.

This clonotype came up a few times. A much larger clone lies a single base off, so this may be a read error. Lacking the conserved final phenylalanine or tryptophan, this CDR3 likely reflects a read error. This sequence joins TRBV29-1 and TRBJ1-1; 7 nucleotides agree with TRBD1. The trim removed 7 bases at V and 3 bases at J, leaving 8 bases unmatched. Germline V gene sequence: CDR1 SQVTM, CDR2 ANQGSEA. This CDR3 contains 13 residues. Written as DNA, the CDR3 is TGCAGCGCTTTACAGGGGATGGACACTGAAGCTTTCCTT. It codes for CSALQGMDTEAFL.